This T cell receptor beta chain originates from a study of identical twins. Whole-study findings and limits: Twins showed weaker excess sharing in their beta out-of-frame sequences.

Germline loops: CDR1 SGDLS, CDR2 YYNGEE. Trimming cost V 0 bases and J 7 bases, with 8 bases left between them. This CDR3 has 14 amino acids. Comment on this clonotype: Its target is unknown.

TCRdb re-called the 5' RACE reads with MiXCR, one entry per CDR3 protein. The sample includes roughly 480,000 distinct CDR3 sequences, 20% to 25% of them seen just once. The data were also submitted as part of a second study, on T cells expressing NK-cell markers. That report adds: Beta-chain profiling covered CD3+CD56+NKG2C+, CD3+CD56+NKG2C- and CD3+CD56-NKG2C+ sorted subsets. With respect to HCMV, seven of the eight sequenced donors were seropositive, and one was seronegative. An anti-gamma-delta TCR antibody confined sorting to alpha-beta TCR T cells across several of the experiments.

Sequences were obtained from CD4+ T cells sorted from blood. The chain links TRBV9 to TRBJ1-6; TRBD1 might be the D (5 bases). The TCR was taken from a woman between 18 and 29 years old in good health. CDR3: CASSVGAGNSPLHF. As DNA, the CDR3 is TGTGCCAGCAGCGTAGGGGCAGGGAATTCACCCCTCCACTTT. Full variable domain (outside the CDR3, taken from reference TRBV9 and TRBJ1-6): DSGVTQTPKHLITATGQRVTLRCSPRSGDLSVYWYQQSLDQGLQFLIQYYNGEERAKGNILERFSAQQFPDLHSELNLSSLELGDSALYFCASSVGAGNSPLHFGNGTRLTVT.